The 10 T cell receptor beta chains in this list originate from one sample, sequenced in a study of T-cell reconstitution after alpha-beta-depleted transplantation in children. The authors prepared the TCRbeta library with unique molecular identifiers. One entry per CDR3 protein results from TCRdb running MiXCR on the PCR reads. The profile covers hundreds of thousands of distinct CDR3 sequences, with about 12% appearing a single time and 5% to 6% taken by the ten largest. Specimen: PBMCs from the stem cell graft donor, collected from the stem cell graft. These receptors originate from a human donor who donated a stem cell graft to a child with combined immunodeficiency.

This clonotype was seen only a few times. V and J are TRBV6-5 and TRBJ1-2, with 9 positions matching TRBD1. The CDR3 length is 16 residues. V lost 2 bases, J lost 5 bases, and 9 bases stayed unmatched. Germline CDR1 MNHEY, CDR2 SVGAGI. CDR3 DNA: TGTGCCAGCAGTTACAGAGGACAGGGGCATATGTATGGCTACACCTTC. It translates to CASSYRGQGHMYGYTF.

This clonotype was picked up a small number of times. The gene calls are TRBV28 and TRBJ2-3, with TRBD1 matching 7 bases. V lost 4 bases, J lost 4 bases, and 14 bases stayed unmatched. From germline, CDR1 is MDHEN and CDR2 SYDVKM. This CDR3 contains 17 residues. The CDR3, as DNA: TGTGCCAGCAGTTCCTGGGACAGCTTAAGTCTGGCAGATACGCAGTATTTT. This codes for CASSSWDSLSLADTQYF.

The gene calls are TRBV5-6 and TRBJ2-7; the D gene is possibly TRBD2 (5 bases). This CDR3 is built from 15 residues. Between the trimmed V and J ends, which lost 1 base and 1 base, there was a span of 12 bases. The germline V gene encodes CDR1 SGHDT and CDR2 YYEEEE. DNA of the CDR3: TGTGCCAGCAGCTTGATCGAGGGTATATCCTACGAGCAGTACTTC. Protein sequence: CASSLIEGISYEQYF.

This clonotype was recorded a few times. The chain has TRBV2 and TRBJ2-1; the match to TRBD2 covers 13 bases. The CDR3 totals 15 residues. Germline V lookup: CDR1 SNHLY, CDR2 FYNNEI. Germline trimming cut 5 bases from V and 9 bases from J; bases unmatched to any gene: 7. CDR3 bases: TGTGCCAGCAGTCAAACTAGCGGGAGGGCTTTTGAGCAGTTCTTC. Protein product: CASSQTSGRAFEQFF.

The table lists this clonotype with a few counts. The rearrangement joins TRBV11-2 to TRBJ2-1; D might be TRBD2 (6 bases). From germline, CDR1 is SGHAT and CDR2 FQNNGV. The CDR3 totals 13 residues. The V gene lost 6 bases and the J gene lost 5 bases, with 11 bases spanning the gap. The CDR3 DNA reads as TGTGCCAGCAGTCGCCCGGGGGACAATGAGCAGTTCTTC. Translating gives CASSRPGDNEQFF.

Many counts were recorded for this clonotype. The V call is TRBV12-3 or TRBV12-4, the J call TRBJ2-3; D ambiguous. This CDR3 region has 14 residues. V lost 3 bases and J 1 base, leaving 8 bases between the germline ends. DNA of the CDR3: TGTGCCAGCAGTTTCGGTACCGGCACAGATACGCAGTATTTT. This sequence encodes CASSFGTGTDTQYF.

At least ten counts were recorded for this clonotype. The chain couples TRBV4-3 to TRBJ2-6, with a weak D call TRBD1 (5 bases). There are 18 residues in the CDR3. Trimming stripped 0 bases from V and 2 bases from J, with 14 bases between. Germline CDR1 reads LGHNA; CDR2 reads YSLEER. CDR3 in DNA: TGCGCCAGCAGCCAAGATCTCGGAGCAGGGACTGGGGCCAACGTCCTGACTTTC. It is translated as CASSQDLGAGTGANVLTF.

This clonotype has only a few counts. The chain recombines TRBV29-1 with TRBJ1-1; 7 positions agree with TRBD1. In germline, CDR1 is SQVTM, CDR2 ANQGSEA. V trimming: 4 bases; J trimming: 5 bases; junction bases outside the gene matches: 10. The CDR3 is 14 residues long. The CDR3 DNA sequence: TGCAGCGTTGTTCTACAGGGGACTTGGACTGAAGCTTTCTTT. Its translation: CSVVLQGTWTEAFF.

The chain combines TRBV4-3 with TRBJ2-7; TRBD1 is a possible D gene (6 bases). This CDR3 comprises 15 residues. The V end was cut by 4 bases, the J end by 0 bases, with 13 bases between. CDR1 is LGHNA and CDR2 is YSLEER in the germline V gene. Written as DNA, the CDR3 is TGCGCCAGCAGCCTCTCGGGACACAGCTCCTACGAGCAGTACTTC. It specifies CASSLSGHSSYEQYF.

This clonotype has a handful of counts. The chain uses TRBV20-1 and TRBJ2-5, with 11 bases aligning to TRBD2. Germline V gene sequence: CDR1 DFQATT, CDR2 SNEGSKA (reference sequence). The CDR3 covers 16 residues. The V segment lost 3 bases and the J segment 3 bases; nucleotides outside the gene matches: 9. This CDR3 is CSARGLADDQKETQYF. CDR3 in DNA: TGCAGTGCTAGGGGACTAGCGGATGATCAGAAAGAGACCCAGTACTTC.